The 14 T cell receptor beta chains reported below all come from one sample, sequenced in a study of T cell responses to AZD1222 COVID-19 vaccine. Clones were sequenced by immunoSEQ multiplex PCR, and TCRdb holds only the in-frame ones, with some missing. The data contain around 210,000 clones, around 94% of them singletons. The sample here was peripheral blood, taken 28 days after the second dose of the MenACWY control vaccine. The receptors were sampled from an adult who received the MenACWY meningococcal vaccine as a control.

This clone was picked up one time. V gene TRBV7-9 combines with J gene TRBJ2-2; D is unclear. Trimming stripped 3 bases from V and 6 bases from J, with 5 bases between. CDR3 length equals 12 residues. CDR1 is SEHNR and CDR2 is FQNEAQ in the germline V gene (reference sequence). The CDR3 DNA is TGTGCCAGCAGCTTGGCCCCCGGGGAGCTGTTTTTT. Translating gives CASSLAPGELFF.

This clone occurred a few times. The chain employs TRBV3-1 (or the pseudogene TRBV3-2) and TRBJ2-7; TRBD2 is a possible D gene (5 bases). Per the germline V gene, CDR1 is LGHDT and CDR2 is YNNKEL (reference sequence). The CDR3 covers 15 residues. V lost 0 bases, J lost 2 bases, and 11 bases lay in between. The CDR3 region has the DNA TGTGCCAGCAGCCAAGAGGCTAGCAGTACCTACGAGCAGTACTTC. It specifies CASSQEASSTYEQYF.

V usage is TRBV3-1 (or the pseudogene TRBV3-2) and J usage is TRBJ1-4; a weak D match, TRBD1 (6 bases). V was cut by 4 bases and J by 1 base, with 16 bases left in between. In germline, CDR1 is LGHDT, CDR2 YNNKEL (reference sequence). This CDR3 comprises 17 residues. The DNA of the CDR3 is TGTGCCAGCAGCCCGAGCCGGGGGCTGGAAACTAATGAAAAACTGTTTTTT. Translation: CASSPSRGLETNEKLFF.

The chain employs TRBV4-1 and TRBJ2-7; D not certain. V was pared by 0 bases and J by 2 bases, with 11 bases between. Germline CDR1 MGHRA, CDR2 YSYEKL. The CDR3 is made up of 15 amino acids. Written as DNA, the CDR3 is TGCGCCAGCAGCCAAGATTCGGCAGCCACCTACGAGCAGTACTTC. As protein: CASSQDSAATYEQYF.

The J gene is TRBJ1-3, the V gene TRBV6-5; no reliable D call. This CDR3 has 16 residues. V lost 2 bases, J lost 0 bases, and 11 bases lay in between. CDR1 is MNHEY and CDR2 is SVGAGI in the germline V gene. CDR3 nucleotides: TGTGCCAGCAGTTACGAGTACAGAACCTCTGGAAACACCATATATTTT. It specifies CASSYEYRTSGNTIYF.

The CDR3 DNA reads TGTGCCAGCACGGGGGGACCGAACACTGAAGCTTTCTTT. Encoded protein: CASTGGPNTEAFF. The chain combines TRBV27 with TRBJ1-1, with D perhaps matching TRBD1 (5 bases). The CDR3 loop spans 13 amino acids. V was cut by 7 bases and J by 1 base, with 10 bases left in between. CDR1 and CDR2 (germline): MNHEY, SMNVEV (reference sequence).

This sequence joins TRBV4-1 and TRBJ2-1; 8 bases are a match to TRBD2. The CDR3 sequence is 14 residues long. With 7 bases clipped from V and 5 bases from J, the junction kept 7 bases outside the gene matches. The germline V gene has CDR1 MGHRA and CDR2 YSYEKL. As DNA, the CDR3 is TGCGCCAGCACCCGGGGGGGGCGCGACAATGAGCAGTTCTTC. This gives the protein CASTRGGRDNEQFF.

The chain couples TRBV24-1 to TRBJ1-5; 9 nucleotides align to TRBD1. Germline lookup yields CDR1 KGHDR and CDR2 SFDVKD. This CDR3 is built from 15 residues. The trim removed 4 bases at V and 7 bases at J, leaving 7 bases unmatched. The CDR3: CATSEGTGRLQPQHF. In DNA, the CDR3 is TGTGCCACCAGTGAGGGGACAGGGAGGTTGCAGCCCCAGCATTTT.

This clone was recorded once. V gene TRBV19 combines with J gene TRBJ1-5; no clear D gene. The CDR3 covers 14 residues. With 4 bases removed from V and 5 bases from J, the gap between germline ends came to 12 bases. CDR1 is LNHDA and CDR2 is SQIVND in the germline V gene (reference sequence). The CDR3 DNA follows: TGTGCCAGTAGTAACGGAGGCGGGGATCAGCCCCAGCATTTT. Protein: CASSNGGGDQPQHF.

V is TRBV9 and J is TRBJ1-5; TRBD1 aligns across 10 bases. The junction had 4 bases not matched to a gene; V was cut back by 3 bases and J by 4 bases. The CDR3 runs to 15 residues. CDR1 is SGDLS, CDR2 YYNGEE, per germline. CDR3 residues: CASSASGQGNQPQHF. The CDR3 nucleotides read TGTGCCAGCAGCGCATCGGGACAGGGGAATCAGCCCCAGCATTTT.

This sequence joins TRBV28 and TRBJ1-3, with no clear D. Germline values: CDR1 MDHEN, CDR2 SYDVKM. V lost 7 bases and J lost 7, with 20 bases in between. The CDR3 has 15 residues. CDR3 region: CASNKRGSVMNTIYF. The CDR3 DNA follows: TGTGCCAGCAACAAACGTGGCTCAGTAATGAACACCATATATTTT.

V and J are TRBV10-3 and TRBJ1-1; 7 positions match TRBD1. This CDR3 spans 15 amino acids. V gave up 3 bases and J gave up 5 bases; unmatched junction bases: 9. Germline-derived CDR1 and CDR2 are ENHRY and SYGVKD. The CDR3 region has the DNA TGTGCCATCAGTGACACCCGACAGGGAGGAACTGAAGCTTTCTTT. Translation: CAISDTRQGGTEAFF.

The CDR3 DNA reads TGTGCCAGCAGCCCGAACAGCGGGGGAGGTACCGGGGAGCTGTTTTTT. Translated, it gives CASSPNSGGGTGELFF. V and J are TRBV4-2 and TRBJ2-2; 8 bases fit TRBD2. This CDR3 is 16 amino acids long. J gave up 5 bases and V 4 bases, and 9 bases lay outside the gene matches. Germline lookup yields CDR1 LGHNA and CDR2 YNFKEQ.

The gene calls are TRBV28 and TRBJ1-5; D possibly corresponds to TRBD1 (5 bases). The germline V gene has CDR1 MDHEN and CDR2 SYDVKM. V was trimmed by 1 base and J by 0 bases, leaving 16 bases between them. The CDR3 is 18 residues long. The CDR3 DNA reads TGTGCCAGCAGTTTATTAGGAATCGGGGCGCTTAGCAATCAGCCCCAGCATTTT. Its protein product is CASSLLGIGALSNQPQHF.